This T cell receptor (beta chain) originates from a study of cytomegalovirus exposure and HLA in healthy donors. CDR3 length equals 20 residues. Germline V gene data show CDR1 as LGHNA and CDR2 as YSLEER. The ends lost 3 bases at V and 0 bases at J; junction bases unmatched: 13. 13 Jbeta primers and 60 Vbeta primers were used for the PCR. Profiled with immunoSEQ multiplex PCR; TCRdb holds only in-frame clones, not every one. Of about 190,000 clones listed, roughly 80% are singletons. The material sequenced was PBMCs. The TCR originated in a man in his forties in good health and CMV-seropositive. The chain links TRBV4-3 to TRBJ2-1, with 11 bases that match TRBD2. The CDR3 sequence: CASSHSRGLADWPSYNEQFF. The CDR3 DNA sequence: TGCGCCAGCAGCCACAGCCGGGGACTAGCGGATTGGCCCTCCTACAATGAGCAGTTCTTC.